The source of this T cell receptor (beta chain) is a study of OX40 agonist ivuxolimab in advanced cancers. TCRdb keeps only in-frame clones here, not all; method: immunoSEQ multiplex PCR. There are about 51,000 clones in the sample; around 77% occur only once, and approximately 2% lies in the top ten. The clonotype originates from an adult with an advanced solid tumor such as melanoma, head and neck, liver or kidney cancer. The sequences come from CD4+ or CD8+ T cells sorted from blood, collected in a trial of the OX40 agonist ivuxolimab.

In DNA form, the CDR3 reads TGCGCCAGCAGTCATGCAACACAGGGGACCTTCTACGAGCAGTACTTC. Translation gives CASSHATQGTFYEQYF. The chain is built from TRBV23-1 and TRBJ2-7; TRBD1 matches at 7 bases. TRBV23-1 is recorded as an ORF, its role being uncertain. The junction had 11 bases not matched to a gene; V was cut back by 3 bases and J by 3 bases. CDR3 size: 16 residues.